In this sample, the clone carrying this T cell receptor beta chain turned up a few times. The antigen remains undetermined. TCRdb analysed the 5' RACE reads with MiXCR anew, one entry per CDR3 protein. The sample consists of a few hundred thousand distinct CDR3 sequences, about 5.2% of them appearing once. This record belongs to a study of T cells after yellow fever vaccination. Study results and caveats: Although most clonotypes did not, a small share appeared in both CD4 and CD8 compartments. A weaker secondary response peaked on day 5, the primary on day 15. At around 96% for CD4 and approximately 88% for CD8, most primary-vaccination clones showed up again after the booster.

The germline V gene encodes CDR1 LGHNA and CDR2 YSLEER. This CDR3 has 17 residues. The V segment lost 0 bases and the J segment 3 bases; nucleotides outside the gene matches: 5. This receptor was identified in a man in his late teens or twenties who received the YFV17D yellow fever vaccine. The sample in question was CD4+ T cells sorted from PBMCs, obtained on the day of the yellow fever booster vaccination. The chain recombines TRBV4-3 with TRBJ2-1; 10 nucleotides agree with TRBD2. CDR3 protein: CASSQDGLAGVYNEQFF. CDR3 DNA: TGCGCCAGCAGCCAAGATGGGCTAGCGGGGGTCTACAATGAGCAGTTCTTC.